These 30 T cell receptor beta chains came from one sample sequenced in a study of blood T cells in healthy people across ages. With a J-beta primer mix and a sample-barcoded 5' primer, a second PCR ran roughly 6 to 11 cycles. MiXCR, applied by TCRdb to the 5' RACE reads, yields one record per CDR3 protein. The repertoire holds about 620,000 distinct CDR3 sequences, with over 40% as singletons. The sequenced sample consisted of blood. The receptors were sampled from a woman older than 75 in good health.

The J gene is TRBJ1-2, the V gene TRBV6-1; tentative D call: TRBD1 (5 bases). V lost 3 bases, J lost 8 bases, and 13 bases lay in between. In germline, CDR1 is MNHNS, CDR2 SASEGT. This CDR3 is 13 amino acids long. The CDR3 DNA reads TGTGCCAGCAGTGAGGGGGTCGGGTGGGGCTACACCTTC. It translates to CASSEGVGWGYTF.

The V gene is TRBV9, the J gene TRBJ2-5; a weak D match, TRBD2 (7 bases). The CDR3 consists of 15 residues. Trimming removed 4 bases from V and 2 bases from J, with 15 bases in between. CDR1 SGDLS and CDR2 YYNGEE come from the germline V gene. CDR3 residues: CASSPLGGGQETQYF. The CDR3 DNA sequence: TGTGCCAGCAGCCCCCTAGGGGGGGGGCAAGAGACCCAGTACTTC.

The chain employs TRBV4-3 and TRBJ2-4; D uncertain. The DNA end favors TRBJ2-7, so the J call may be wrong. The germline gives CDR1 LGHNA, CDR2 YSLEER. The CDR3 length is 13 residues. DNA of the CDR3: TGCGCCAGCAGCCAAGAACCGGGCTACGAGCAGTACTTC. This sequence encodes CASSQEPGYEQYF.

The CDR3 region is CAISEGLAETDTQYF. The CDR3 nucleotides are TGTGCCATCAGTGAGGGACTAGCGGAAACAGATACGCAGTATTTT. The chain has TRBV10-3 and TRBJ2-3; TRBD2 matches 10 bases. With 2 bases clipped from V and 3 bases from J, the junction kept 2 bases outside the gene matches. Looked up from germline, CDR1 is ENHRY and CDR2 is SYGVKD. This CDR3 contains 15 residues.

The V and J genes are TRBV6-4 and TRBJ2-3, with no clear D. There are 13 residues in the CDR3. Germline lookup yields CDR1 MRHNA and CDR2 SNTAGT. V lost 0 bases, J lost 6 bases, and 7 bases lay in between. In DNA, the CDR3 is TGTGCCAGCAGTGACTCTTATGATGATACGCAGTATTTT. It translates to CASSDSYDDTQYF.

This clonotype has only one observation. The V gene is TRBV2, the J gene TRBJ2-2, with no clear D. This CDR3 spans 13 amino acids. Germline V lookup: CDR1 SNHLY, CDR2 FYNNEI. Trimming cost V 5 bases and J 8 bases, with 12 bases left between them. CDR3 protein: CASSQQKAGELFF. CDR3 nucleotide sequence: TGTGCCAGCAGTCAACAAAAAGCAGGGGAGCTGTTTTTT. The whole variable domain, remainder taken from reference TRBV2 and TRBJ2-2, is EPEVTQTPSHQVTQMGQEVILRCVPISNHLYFYWYRQILGQKVEFLVSFYNNEISEKSEIFDDQFSVERPDGSNFTLKIRSTKLEDSAMYFCASSQQKAGELFFGEGSRLTVL.

The rearrangement links TRBV29-1 to TRBJ1-1, with D perhaps matching TRBD1 (6 bases). This CDR3 contains 12 residues. Germline CDR1 is SQVTM and CDR2 is ANQGSEA. Trimming cost V 7 bases and J 1 base, with 10 bases left between them. CDR3 in DNA: TGCAGCGCAGGGGTCCCGAACACTGAAGCTTTCTTT. Translation: CSAGVPNTEAFF.

This clonotype was seen at least ten times. This chain links TRBV5-1 with TRBJ2-5, with 7 nucleotides matching TRBD1. Germline CDR1 reads SGHRS; CDR2 reads YFSETQ. The CDR3 runs to 15 residues. The junction had 8 bases not matched to a gene; V was cut back by 6 bases and J by 0 bases. In DNA form, the CDR3 reads TGCGCCAGCATCCCCCTGACAGGGAACCAAGAGACCCAGTACTTC. Its translation is CASIPLTGNQETQYF.

To note about this clonotype: A much bigger clone sits one base away, suggesting this may be a read error. The chain joins TRBV20-1 to TRBJ2-1; D is ambiguous. The germline gives CDR1 DFQATT, CDR2 SNEGSKA (reference sequence). This CDR3 contains 12 residues. For the CDR3, the DNA is TGCGGTGCTAGAGATATAAGCGAAGGGCAGTTCTTC. Its protein is CGARDISEGQFF.

The chain employs TRBV12-3 or TRBV12-4 and TRBJ2-1; the match to TRBD1 covers 8 bases. This CDR3 has 15 residues. The junction had 8 bases not matched to a gene; V was cut back by 6 bases and J by 4 bases. The CDR3 reads CASSPRGLGYNEQFF. CDR3 DNA: TGTGCCAGCAGCCCCAGGGGGCTGGGGTACAATGAGCAGTTCTTC.

The chain combines TRBV13 with TRBJ2-7; TRBD2 matches at 8 bases. Trimming removed 6 bases from V and 3 bases from J; junction bases left unmatched: 10. This CDR3 has 15 residues. Looked up from germline, CDR1 is PRHDT and CDR2 is FYEKMQ (reference sequence). The CDR3 sequence: CASRQSGGLHYEQYF. The CDR3 DNA sequence: TGTGCCAGCAGACAGAGCGGGGGTCTACACTACGAGCAGTACTTC.

The chain employs TRBV7-9 and TRBJ2-7; 7 nucleotides agree with TRBD1. The CDR3 runs 13 residues. The germline gives CDR1 SEHNR, CDR2 FQNEAQ (reference sequence). V lost 7 bases and J lost 2; bases outside the gene matches: 5. DNA of the CDR3: TGTGCCAGCAACGACGGACAGGCCTACGAGCAGTACTTC. Its translation is CASNDGQAYEQYF.

Comment on this clonotype: Relative to the germline gene, one junction end is altered; a read error may explain this. The chain couples TRBV7-2 to TRBJ2-1, with D possibly TRBD2 on 6 matching bases. The last part of the DNA fits TRBJ2-7 better; the J call may be wrong. This CDR3 comprises 17 residues. Germline V CDR1 and CDR2: SGHTA, FQGNSA. The CDR3 region is CAGSSLAGRGSYDEQYF. The CDR3, as DNA: TGTGCCGGCAGCTCCCTCGCCGGTCGGGGGTCCTACGATGAGCAGTACTTC.

This clonotype was observed a handful of times. The chain joins TRBV20-1 to TRBJ2-1, with 10 positions matching TRBD2. Germline V lookup: CDR1 DFQATT, CDR2 SNEGSKA (reference sequence). V shed 5 bases, J shed 1 base, and the junction held 14 bases outside the gene matches. The CDR3 loop spans 18 amino acids. DNA of the CDR3: TGCAGTGCTCCCAGCGGGGGGGCCCCAAAACTATCCTACAATGAGCAGTTCTTC. It codes for CSAPSGGAPKLSYNEQFF.

Turning to this clonotype: A read error may explain this, as a much larger clone is one base away. CDR3 coding DNA: TGCAGTGCTGGCCCCTTAAACTATGGCTACACCTTC. This encodes CSAGPLNYGYTF. The J gene is TRBJ1-2, the V gene TRBV20-1; no definite D call. This CDR3 comprises 12 residues. In germline, CDR1 is DFQATT, CDR2 SNEGSKA (reference sequence). V gave up 5 bases and J gave up 2 bases, with 9 bases separating them.

The gene calls are TRBV6-5 and TRBJ2-3; TRBD2 aligns across 8 bases. V shed 0 bases and J 6 bases; nucleotides not matched to a gene: 8. Germline lookup yields CDR1 MNHEY and CDR2 SVGAGI. The CDR3 extends over 16 amino acids. CDR3 residues: CASSYSASGHTDTQYF. CDR3 nucleotide sequence: TGTGCCAGCAGTTACTCGGCTAGCGGGCACACGGATACGCAGTATTTT.

As regards this clonotype: One base away lies a much larger clone, so this may be a sequencing read error. The rearrangement joins TRBV5-1 to TRBJ2-7; D gene unclear. V was cut by 2 bases and J by 5 bases, with 14 bases left in between. In germline, CDR1 is SGHRS, CDR2 YFSETQ. CDR3 length: 14 residues. CDR3 in DNA: TGCGCCAGCAGCTTCGGACCAACCCGGGACGAGCAGTACTTC. Residues: CASSFGPTRDEQYF.

For this clonotype: Given a much more abundant clone one base away, this may be a read error. V and J are TRBV28 and TRBJ2-7; 9 bases agree with TRBD1. The CDR3 runs 13 residues. J gave up 9 bases and V 4 bases, and 7 bases lay outside the gene matches. Per the germline V gene, CDR1 is MDHEN and CDR2 is SYDVKM. CDR3 nucleotides: TGTGCCAGCAGTTCCGACAGGGGGATTGGGCAGTACTTC. Translation gives CASSSDRGIGQYF.

The chain links TRBV7-2 to TRBJ2-7; a weak D match, TRBD2 (5 bases). This CDR3 spans 13 amino acids. Trimming pared 5 bases from V and 7 bases from J, leaving 15 bases between. Per the germline V gene, CDR1 is SGHTA and CDR2 is FQGNSA. CDR3 residues: CASSVREEGEQYF. DNA of the CDR3: TGTGCCAGCAGCGTCCGTGAAGAGGGTGAGCAGTACTTC.

The V call is TRBV11-2, the J call TRBJ2-3; 10 bases fit TRBD1. CDR3 length: 17 amino acids. Germline assignment: CDR1 SGHAT and CDR2 FQNNGV. With V trimmed by 5 bases and J by 2 bases, 10 bases remained unmatched. The DNA of the CDR3 is TGTGCCAGCAGCACGCGACAGGGGGCGGGCCCCACAGATACGCAGTATTTT. Protein: CASSTRQGAGPTDTQYF. Drawing the rest from reference TRBV11-2 and TRBJ2-3, the complete variable domain is EAGVAQSPRYKIIEKRQSVAFWCNPISGHATLYWYQQILGQGPKLLIQFQNNGVVDDSQLPKDRFSAERLKGVDSTLKIQPAKLEDSAVYLCASSTRQGAGPTDTQYFGPGTRLTVL.

This clonotype was recorded only once. The chain employs TRBV29-1 and TRBJ1-2; TRBD1 is a possible D gene (6 bases). V was pared by 3 bases and J by 2 bases, with 10 bases between. Germline CDR1 SQVTM, CDR2 ANQGSEA. CDR3 length: 13 residues. CDR3 coding DNA: TGCAGCGTTGACCCGGACAGAAACTATGGCTACACCTTC. Translating it yields CSVDPDRNYGYTF.

The genes are TRBV3-1 and TRBJ2-3; the D gene is possibly TRBD2 (6 bases). The V and J ends lost 1 base and 6 bases respectively, with 17 bases between them. The CDR3 is 16 amino acids. Germline values: CDR1 LGHDT, CDR2 YNNKEL (reference sequence). The CDR3 sequence: CASSQGIGGTPDTQYF. The CDR3 DNA follows: TGTGCCAGCAGCCAAGGAATCGGGGGAACCCCCGATACGCAGTATTTT.

Ten or more counts support this clonotype. The chain has TRBV12-3 or TRBV12-4 and TRBJ2-1; 7 nucleotides line up with TRBD2. The CDR3 has 15 amino acids. With V trimmed by 6 bases and J by 2 bases, 7 bases remained unmatched. The CDR3, as DNA: TGTGCCAGCAGACCACTAGCGAGGCCCTACAATGAGCAGTTCTTC. Amino acid sequence: CASRPLARPYNEQFF.

The rearrangement links TRBV18 to TRBJ2-7, with 11 bases identical to TRBD2. The CDR3 is 16 residues long. The germline gives CDR1 KGHSH, CDR2 LQKENI. The junction had 5 bases not matched to a gene; V was cut back by 1 base and J by 3 bases. The CDR3 DNA sequence: TGTGCCAGCTCACCACTTCGGGGGACTAGCGGCTACGAGCAGTACTTC. It encodes CASSPLRGTSGYEQYF.

CDR3 nucleotides: TGTGCCATCAGCAAAACCCAATCAGGGCCTTGGGATGAGCAGTTCTTC. It specifies CAISKTQSGPWDEQFF. The chain combines TRBV10-3 with TRBJ2-1, with D possibly matching TRBD1 (5 bases). V shed 6 bases and J shed 8 bases, with 23 bases lying between them. Looked up from germline, CDR1 is ENHRY and CDR2 is SYGVKD. This CDR3 contains 16 residues.

This clonotype was counted only a few times. V is TRBV27 and J is TRBJ2-2; 14 bases line up with TRBD2. From germline, CDR1 is MNHEY and CDR2 SMNVEV (reference sequence). The junction had 11 bases not matched to a gene; V was cut back by 3 bases and J by 2 bases. CDR3 size: 20 residues. CDR3 in amino acids: CASSLRPAGLAGANTGELFF. Here the CDR3 DNA reads TGTGCCAGCAGTTTGCGACCCGCGGGACTAGCGGGGGCAAACACCGGGGAGCTGTTTTTT.

There are a few counts of this clonotype. V usage is TRBV20-1 and J usage is TRBJ1-1; D gene ambiguous. Germline V lookup: CDR1 DFQATT, CDR2 SNEGSKA (reference sequence). V dropped 2 bases and J dropped 0 bases, with 16 bases sitting between them. CDR3 size: 16 residues. The CDR3, as DNA: TGCAGTGCTAGACCCGACCCACGGGGAATGAACACTGAAGCTTTCTTT. Translation: CSARPDPRGMNTEAFF.

The CDR3 bases are TGTGCCAGCACCCCTAGACGGGGGAATGAAGCTTTCTTT. Translating it yields CASTPRRGNEAFF. This sequence joins TRBV6-1 and TRBJ1-1; TRBD1 might be the D (5 bases). The CDR3 consists of 13 residues. V gave up 7 bases and J gave up 7 bases, with 16 bases separating them. Germline-derived CDR1 and CDR2 are MNHNS and SASEGT.

The table lists this clonotype with many counts. The chain is built from TRBV5-1 and TRBJ2-1; possible D gene TRBD2, 5 bases. V lost 4 bases to trimming and J lost 5 bases, with 22 bases between them. CDR1 is SGHRS, CDR2 YFSETQ, per germline. The CDR3 sequence is 17 residues long. This CDR3 is CASSPRVLDTRNNEQFF. For the CDR3, the DNA is TGCGCCAGCAGCCCCCGGGTGCTAGATACTAGGAACAATGAGCAGTTCTTC. The full variable domain, completed using reference TRBV5-1 and TRBJ2-1, is KAGVTQTPRYLIKTRGQQVTLSCSPISGHRSVSWYQQTPGQGLQFLFEYFSETQRNKGNFPGRFSGRQFSNSRSEMNVSTLELGDSALYLCASSPRVLDTRNNEQFFGPGTRLTVL.

Worth noting for this clonotype: With a much larger clone just one base away, this may be a read error. The chain joins TRBV29-1 to TRBJ2-7; TRBD1 agrees at 8 bases. The CDR3 sequence is 14 residues long. Germline values: CDR1 SQVTM, CDR2 ANQGSEA. Trimming took 1 base from V and 6 from J; bases not matched to a gene: 8. The CDR3, as DNA: TGCAGCGTTGAAGGTGGGGCAGGGGGCTTCGAGCAGTACTTC. Translated: CSVEGGAGGFEQYF.